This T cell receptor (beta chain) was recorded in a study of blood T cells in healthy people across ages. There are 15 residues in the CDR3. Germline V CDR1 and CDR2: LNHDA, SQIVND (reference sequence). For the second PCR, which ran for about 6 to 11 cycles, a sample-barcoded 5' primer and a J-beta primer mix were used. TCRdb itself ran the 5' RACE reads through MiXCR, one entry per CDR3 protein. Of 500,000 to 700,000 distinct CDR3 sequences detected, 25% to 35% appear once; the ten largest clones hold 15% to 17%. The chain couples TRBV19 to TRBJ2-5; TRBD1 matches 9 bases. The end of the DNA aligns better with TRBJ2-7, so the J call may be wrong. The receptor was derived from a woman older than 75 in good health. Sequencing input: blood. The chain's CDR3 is CASQISGTGLYEQYF. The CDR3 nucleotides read TGTGCCAGCCAAATTTCCGGGACAGGGCTTTACGAGCAGTACTTC.